The rows below give T cell receptor beta chains drawn from one sample of a study of blood T cell repertoires in COVID-19. TCRdb's table, derived via immunoSEQ multiplex PCR, lists solely in-frame clones and lacks some. The sample has 200,000 or so clones, 86% seen once; the top ten hold about 4%. Material for sequencing was PBMCs or T cells enriched from blood (not recorded which). The receptors here all came from a woman in her thirties or forties with acute COVID-19. Each CDR3 is given with its conserved first and last residue. A D gene is named only where the DNA matches it firmly. Only some rows state a clone size, as once, few, many or a class for expanded clones.

size	V	D	J	CDR3	DNA
NA	TRBV5-5	TRBD1	TRBJ1-2	CASSSEGTGGVHSYGYTF	TGTGCCAGCAGCTCGGAAGGGACAGGGGGCGTTCATAGCTATGGCTACACCTTC
NA	TRBV5-4	TRBD1	TRBJ1-3	CASSLAGTGMAGNTIYF	TGTGCCAGCAGCTTGGCCGGGACAGGGATGGCGGGAAACACCATATATTTT
once	TRBV27	TRBD2	TRBJ2-1	CASSYSSGGAFYNEQFF	TGTGCCAGCAGTTACTCTAGCGGGGGGGCTTTCTACAATGAGCAGTTCTTC
NA	TRBV7-2	TRBD1	TRBJ1-6	CASSLGPGQGSPLHF	TGTGCCAGCAGCTTAGGGCCGGGACAGGGATCCCCCCTCCACTTT
NA	TRBV5-1	TRBD2	TRBJ2-1	CASTMGAGGEQFF	TGCGCCAGCACCATGGGAGCGGGGGGGGAGCAGTTCTTC
NA	TRBV30	NA	TRBJ1-1	CAWLGDRVTEAFF	TGTGCCTGGCTGGGAGATAGGGTAACTGAAGCTTTCTTT
NA	TRBV2	TRBD1	TRBJ2-3	CASSPGTASTDTQYF	TGTGCCAGCAGCCCCGGGACAGCTAGCACAGATACGCAGTATTTT
NA	TRBV9	NA	TRBJ2-3	CASSEQGSVGPDTQYF	TGTGCCAGCAGCGAGCAGGGGAGTGTGGGTCCAGATACGCAGTATTTT
NA	TRBV19	TRBD1	TRBJ2-1	CASSTLDRAYNEQFF	TGTGCCAGTAGTACCTTGGACAGGGCCTACAATGAGCAGTTCTTC
NA	TRBV24-1	TRBD2	TRBJ2-1	CATRGGGPILWDEQFF	TGTGCCACCAGGGGCGGGGGGCCCATTTTATGGGATGAGCAGTTCTTC
NA	TRBV7-9	TRBD1	TRBJ1-2	CASSLAGTGDSGGYTF	TGTGCCAGCAGCTTAGCGGGGACAGGTGATTCGGGTGGCTACACCTTC
NA	TRBV9	TRBD1	TRBJ2-1	CASSEKDRYNEQFF	TGTGCCAGCAGCGAAAAGGACAGGTACAATGAGCAGTTCTTC
NA	TRBV18	NA	TRBJ1-1	CASSPDRKNTEAFF	TGTGCCAGCTCACCCGACAGGAAGAACACTGAAGCTTTCTTT
few	TRBV19	TRBD1	TRBJ1-1	CASSIEGQAYTEAFF	TGTGCCAGTAGTATAGAAGGACAGGCCTACACTGAAGCTTTCTTT
NA	TRBV2	NA	TRBJ1-1	CASSPGRGTEAFF	TGTGCCAGCAGTCCCGGAAGAGGGACTGAAGCTTTCTTT
NA	TRBV10-2	TRBD1	TRBJ1-4	CASSEDRGVHEKLFF	TGCGCCAGCAGTGAGGACAGGGGAGTTCATGAAAAACTGTTTTTT
NA	TRBV2	NA	TRBJ1-6	CASGGGYNSPLHF	TGTGCCTCCGGGGGGGGGTATAATTCACCCCTCCACTTT
NA	TRBV9	TRBD1	TRBJ1-1	CASRGQGARGAFF	TGTGCCAGCAGGGGACAGGGGGCGCGAGGAGCTTTCTTT
NA	TRBV5-1	TRBD1	TRBJ1-1	CASSMTGTNTEAFF	TGCGCCAGCAGCATGACAGGGACGAACACTGAAGCTTTCTTT
NA	TRBV9	NA	TRBJ1-3	CASSVAGSGNTIYF	TGTGCCAGCAGCGTAGCGGGTAGTGGAAACACCATATATTTT
NA	TRBV7-2	TRBD1	TRBJ1-1	CASSKWGTGNTEAFF	TGTGCCAGCAGCAAATGGGGGACAGGGAACACTGAAGCTTTCTTT
NA	TRBV25-1	NA	TRBJ1-1	CASSAAALDTEAFF	TGTGCCAGCAGTGCCGCGGCCTTAGACACTGAAGCTTTCTTT
NA	TRBV4-1	NA	TRBJ1-1	CASSQGGLGTEAFF	TGCGCCAGCAGCCAAGGGGGACTTGGCACTGAAGCTTTCTTT
NA	TRBV5-1	NA	TRBJ2-7	CASSLTGSYEQYF	TGCGCCAGCAGCTTGACAGGGTCCTACGAGCAGTACTTC
once	TRBV6-5	TRBD1	TRBJ2-7	CASRFTGTGVEQYF	TGTGCCAGCCGATTCACCGGGACAGGGGTCGAGCAGTACTTC
NA	TRBV2	NA	TRBJ2-3	CASRLLSGGLTQYF	TGTGCCAGCAGGCTCTTGTCGGGGGGCTTGACGCAGTATTTT
NA	TRBV10-2	NA	TRBJ1-5	CASGASNQPQHF	TGCGCCAGCGGGGCTAGCAATCAGCCCCAGCATTTT
NA	TRBV9	TRBD2	TRBJ2-1	CASSVVGGGANEQFF	TGTGCCAGCAGCGTAGTCGGCGGGGGGGCCAATGAGCAGTTCTTC
NA	TRBV6-6	NA	TRBJ1-4	CASSWMTDGNEKLFF	TGTGCCAGCAGTTGGATGACAGATGGAAATGAAAAACTGTTTTTT
NA	TRBV28	NA	TRBJ1-2	CASSLQTPNYGYTF	TGTGCCAGCAGTCTCCAAACACCTAACTATGGCTACACCTTC
NA	TRBV3-1/TRBV3-2	NA	TRBJ1-1	CASSQDLAVNTEAFF	TGTGCCAGCAGCCAAGATCTGGCGGTGAACACTGAAGCTTTCTTT
NA	TRBV7-3	TRBD2	TRBJ2-3	CASSRLASGGDGTSTDTQYF	TGTGCCAGCAGCCGTCTAGCTAGCGGGGGGGACGGAACTAGCACAGATACGCAGTATTTT
NA	TRBV5-6	NA	TRBJ1-2	CASSVAGDEGQLGYTF	TGTGCCAGCAGCGTAGCGGGGGACGAGGGTCAGCTCGGCTACACCTTC
NA	TRBV12-5	NA	TRBJ1-5	CASANSVGGSQPQHF	TGTGCTAGTGCTAACTCCGTGGGGGGAAGTCAGCCCCAGCATTTT
once	TRBV4-1	NA	TRBJ1-2	CASSQDFGRRETYTF	TGCGCCAGCAGCCAAGATTTCGGACGGAGGGAAACCTACACCTTC
NA	TRBV5-8	TRBD1	TRBJ1-1	CASSFMGQGAGNTEAFF	TGTGCCAGCAGCTTCATGGGACAGGGGGCTGGAAACACTGAAGCTTTCTTT
NA	TRBV18	TRBD1	TRBJ1-1	CASSPPPAGGTEAFF	TGTGCCAGCTCACCACCCCCAGCAGGGGGTACTGAAGCTTTCTTT
NA	TRBV24-1	NA	TRBJ1-1	CATSDSAGKNTEAFF	TGTGCCACCAGTGATTCTGCAGGGAAGAACACTGAAGCTTTCTTT
NA	TRBV7-8	NA	TRBJ2-1	CASSPRASYNEQFF	TGTGCCAGCAGCCCCAGGGCCTCCTACAATGAGCAGTTCTTC
NA	TRBV13	NA	TRBJ1-2	CASSLEGGLYGYTF	TGTGCCAGCAGCTTAGAAGGAGGACTCTATGGCTACACCTTC
NA	TRBV7-2	NA	TRBJ1-2	CASSSRNGGYTF	TGTGCCAGCAGCTCTCGAAACGGGGGCTACACCTTC
NA	TRBV5-1	TRBD1	TRBJ2-3	CASTGQGIGISTDTQYF	TGCGCCAGCACCGGACAGGGGATAGGGATTAGCACAGATACGCAGTATTTT
NA	TRBV2	TRBD1	TRBJ2-5	CASSHQYGTAQETQYF	TGTGCCAGCAGTCACCAGTACGGGACAGCCCAAGAGACCCAGTACTTC
NA	TRBV6-5	NA	TRBJ1-1	CASTQQGVGGEAFF	TGTGCCAGCACCCAACAGGGAGTCGGGGGGGAAGCTTTCTTT
NA	TRBV5-1	NA	TRBJ1-1	CASSGQNTEAFF	TGCGCCAGCAGCGGGCAGAACACTGAAGCTTTCTTT
NA	TRBV27	NA	TRBJ2-7	CASSLDFGYEQYF	TGTGCCAGCAGTTTAGATTTCGGCTACGAGCAGTACTTC
NA	TRBV6-5	NA	TRBJ1-3	CASKAETSGNTIYF	TGTGCCAGCAAGGCGGAAACCTCTGGAAACACCATATATTTT
NA	TRBV3-1/TRBV3-2	NA	TRBJ1-1	CASSQTGNLEAFF	TGTGCCAGCAGCCAAACAGGGAACCTTGAAGCTTTCTTT
once	TRBV7-9	NA	TRBJ1-2	CASSLAASQYGYTF	TGTGCCAGCAGCTTAGCCGCCAGTCAGTATGGCTACACCTTC
NA	TRBV5-5	TRBD1	TRBJ1-2	CASSLRTSGQRNYGYTF	TGTGCCAGCAGCTTGCGGACCTCGGGACAGCGAAACTATGGCTACACCTTC
NA	TRBV18	TRBD1	TRBJ1-6	CASSPTGERSPLHF	TGTGCCAGCTCACCGACAGGGGAACGGTCACCCCTCCACTTT
NA	TRBV11-1	NA	TRBJ1-1	CASSLTGWSMNTEAFF	TGTGCCAGCAGCTTGACAGGTTGGAGCATGAACACTGAAGCTTTCTTT